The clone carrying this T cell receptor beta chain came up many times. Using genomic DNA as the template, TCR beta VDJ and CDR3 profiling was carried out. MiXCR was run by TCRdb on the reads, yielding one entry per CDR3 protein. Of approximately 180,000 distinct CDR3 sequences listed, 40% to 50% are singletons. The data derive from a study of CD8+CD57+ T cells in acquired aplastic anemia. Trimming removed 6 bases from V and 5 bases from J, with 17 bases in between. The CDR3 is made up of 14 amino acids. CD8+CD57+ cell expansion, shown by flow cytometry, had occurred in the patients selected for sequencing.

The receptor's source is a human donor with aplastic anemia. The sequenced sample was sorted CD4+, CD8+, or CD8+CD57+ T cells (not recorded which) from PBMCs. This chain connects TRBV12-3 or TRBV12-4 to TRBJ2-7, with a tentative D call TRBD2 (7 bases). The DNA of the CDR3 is TGTGCCAGCAGCCGGGGGGCGCAGGTGGACGAGCAGTACTTC. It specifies CASSRGAQVDEQYF.